This record looks at one TCR beta chain sequence and its context. From germline, CDR1 is MGHRA and CDR2 YSYEKL. The V and J ends lost 0 bases and 3 bases respectively, with 9 bases between them. The CDR3 consists of 15 residues. Produced via immunoSEQ multiplex PCR; TCRdb's table is partial and in-frame only. The top ten clones hold over 4.5% of a sample with 75,000 or so clones, roughly nine tenths of them seen once. This record comes from a study of control samples from healthy donors and cancer patients. This TCR derives from a man aged 55 to 70 with colorectal cancer. The sample consisted of PBMCs. The genes are TRBV4-1 and TRBJ2-4; unclear D gene. The CDR3 reads CASSQDPGVKNIQYF. The CDR3 DNA is TGCGCCAGCAGCCAAGATCCCGGAGTCAAAAACATTCAGTACTTC.